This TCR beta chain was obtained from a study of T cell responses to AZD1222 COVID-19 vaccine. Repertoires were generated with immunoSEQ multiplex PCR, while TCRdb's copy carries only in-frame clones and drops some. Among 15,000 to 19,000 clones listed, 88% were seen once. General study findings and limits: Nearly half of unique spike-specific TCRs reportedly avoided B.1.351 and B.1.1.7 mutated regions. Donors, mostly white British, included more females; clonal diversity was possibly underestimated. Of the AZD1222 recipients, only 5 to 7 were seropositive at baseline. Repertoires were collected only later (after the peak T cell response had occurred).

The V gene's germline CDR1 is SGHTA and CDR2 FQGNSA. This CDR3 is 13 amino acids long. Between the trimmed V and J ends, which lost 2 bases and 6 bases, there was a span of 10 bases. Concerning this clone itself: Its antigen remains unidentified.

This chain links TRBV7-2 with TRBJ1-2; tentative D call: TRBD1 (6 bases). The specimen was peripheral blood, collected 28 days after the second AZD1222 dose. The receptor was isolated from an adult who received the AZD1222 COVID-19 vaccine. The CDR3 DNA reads TGTGCCAGCAGCTTATCCCCAGGGGATGGCTACACCTTC. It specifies CASSLSPGDGYTF.